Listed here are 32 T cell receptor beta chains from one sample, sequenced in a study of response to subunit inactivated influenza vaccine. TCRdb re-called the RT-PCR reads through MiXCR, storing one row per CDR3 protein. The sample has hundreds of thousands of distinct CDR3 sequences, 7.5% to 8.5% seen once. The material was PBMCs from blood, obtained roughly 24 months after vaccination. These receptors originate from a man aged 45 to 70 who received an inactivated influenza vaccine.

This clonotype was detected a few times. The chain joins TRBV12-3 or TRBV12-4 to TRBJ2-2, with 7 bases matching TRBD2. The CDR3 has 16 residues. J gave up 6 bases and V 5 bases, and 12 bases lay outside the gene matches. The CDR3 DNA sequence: TGTGCCAGCAGTCGGCGTCTAGCGGTAGCAGCCGGGGAGCTGTTTTTT. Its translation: CASSRRLAVAAGELFF.

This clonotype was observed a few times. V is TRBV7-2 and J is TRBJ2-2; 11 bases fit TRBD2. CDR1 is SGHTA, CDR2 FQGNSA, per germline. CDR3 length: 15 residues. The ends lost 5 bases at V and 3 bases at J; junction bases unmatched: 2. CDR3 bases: TGTGCCAGCAGCAGGGGACTAGCGGACACCGGGGAGCTGTTTTTT. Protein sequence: CASSRGLADTGELFF.

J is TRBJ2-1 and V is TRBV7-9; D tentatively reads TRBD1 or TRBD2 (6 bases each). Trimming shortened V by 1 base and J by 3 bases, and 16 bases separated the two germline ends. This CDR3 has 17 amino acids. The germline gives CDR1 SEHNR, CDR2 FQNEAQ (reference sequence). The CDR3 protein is CASSLVGGGARYNEQFF. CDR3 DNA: TGTGCCAGCAGCTTAGTTGGAGGGGGTGCTCGCTACAATGAGCAGTTCTTC.

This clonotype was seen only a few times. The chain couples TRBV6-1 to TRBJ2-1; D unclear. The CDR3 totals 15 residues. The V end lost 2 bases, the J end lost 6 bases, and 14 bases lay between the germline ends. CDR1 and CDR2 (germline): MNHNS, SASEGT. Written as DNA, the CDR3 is TGTGCCAGCAGTGAATTGGTAGACTCAGGCAATGAGCAGTTCTTC. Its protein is CASSELVDSGNEQFF.

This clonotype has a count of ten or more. CDR3 sequence reads: CASKGDSNTEAFF. The CDR3 DNA reads TGTGCCAGCAAAGGGGACAGCAACACTGAAGCTTTCTTT. This sequence joins TRBV6-6 and TRBJ1-1, with 7 bases fitting TRBD1. In germline, CDR1 is MNHNY, CDR2 SVGAGI (reference sequence). The V and J ends lost 7 bases and 2 bases, in that order; junction bases with no gene match: 4. The CDR3 spans 13 residues.

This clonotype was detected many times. Here the CDR3 DNA reads TGTGCCAGCAGTGTTACCCAAGGCTTAAACTATGGCTACACCTTC. This sequence encodes CASSVTQGLNYGYTF. This chain uses TRBV6-1 with TRBJ1-2; D gene unclear. Germline CDR1 MNHNS, CDR2 SASEGT. V shed 4 bases and J shed 2 bases, with 14 bases lying between them. CDR3 length equals 15 residues.

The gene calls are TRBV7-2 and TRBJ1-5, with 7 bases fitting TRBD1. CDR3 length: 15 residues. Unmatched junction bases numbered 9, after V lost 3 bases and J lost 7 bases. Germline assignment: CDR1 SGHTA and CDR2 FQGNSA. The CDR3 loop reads CASSLSPRQGQPQHF. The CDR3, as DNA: TGTGCCAGCAGCTTGAGTCCTCGACAGGGCCAGCCCCAGCATTTT.

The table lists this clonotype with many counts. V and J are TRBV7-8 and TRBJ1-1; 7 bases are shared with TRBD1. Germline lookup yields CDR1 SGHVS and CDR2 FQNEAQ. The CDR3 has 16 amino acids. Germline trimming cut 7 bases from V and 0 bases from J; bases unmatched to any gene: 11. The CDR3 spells CASIPDRVFVNTEAFF. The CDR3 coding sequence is TGTGCCAGCATCCCCGACAGGGTTTTTGTGAACACTGAAGCTTTCTTT. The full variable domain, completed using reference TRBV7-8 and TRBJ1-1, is GAGVSQSPRYKVAKRGQDVALRCDPISGHVSLFWYQQALGQGPEFLTYFQNEAQLDKSGLPSDRFFAERPEGSVSTLKIQRTQQEDSAVYLCASIPDRVFVNTEAFFGQGTRLTVV.

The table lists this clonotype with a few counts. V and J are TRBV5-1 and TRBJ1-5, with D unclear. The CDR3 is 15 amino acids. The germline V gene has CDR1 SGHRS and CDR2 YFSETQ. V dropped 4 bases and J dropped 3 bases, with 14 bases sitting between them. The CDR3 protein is CASSPLGDPNQPQHF. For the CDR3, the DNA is TGCGCCAGCAGCCCCCTCGGGGATCCCAATCAGCCCCAGCATTTT.

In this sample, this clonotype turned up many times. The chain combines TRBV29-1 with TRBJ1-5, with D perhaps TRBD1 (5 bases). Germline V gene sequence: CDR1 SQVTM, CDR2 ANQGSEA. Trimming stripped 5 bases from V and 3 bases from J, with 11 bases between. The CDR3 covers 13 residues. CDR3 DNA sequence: TGCAGCGTTCGGACTGGGACCAATCAGCCCCAGCATTTT. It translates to CSVRTGTNQPQHF.

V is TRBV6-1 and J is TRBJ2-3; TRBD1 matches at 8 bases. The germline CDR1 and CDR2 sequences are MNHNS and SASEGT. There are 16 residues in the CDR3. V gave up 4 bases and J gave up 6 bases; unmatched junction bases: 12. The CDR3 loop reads CASSVSWGQVGDTQYF. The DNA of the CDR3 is TGTGCCAGCAGTGTCTCGTGGGGACAGGTAGGGGATACGCAGTATTTT.

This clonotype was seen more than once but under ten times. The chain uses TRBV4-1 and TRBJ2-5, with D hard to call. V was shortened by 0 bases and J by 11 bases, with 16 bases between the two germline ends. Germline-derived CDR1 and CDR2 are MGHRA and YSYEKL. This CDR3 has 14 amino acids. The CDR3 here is CASSQERTDGFQYF. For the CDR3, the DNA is TGCGCCAGCAGCCAAGAGAGGACGGACGGGTTTCAGTACTTC.

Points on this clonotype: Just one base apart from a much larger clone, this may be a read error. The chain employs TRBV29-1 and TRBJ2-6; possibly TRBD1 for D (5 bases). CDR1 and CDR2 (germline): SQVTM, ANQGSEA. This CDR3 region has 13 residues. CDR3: CSVGAAGADVLTF. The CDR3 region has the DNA TGCAGCGTAGGGGCGGCTGGGGCCGACGTCCTGACTTTC.

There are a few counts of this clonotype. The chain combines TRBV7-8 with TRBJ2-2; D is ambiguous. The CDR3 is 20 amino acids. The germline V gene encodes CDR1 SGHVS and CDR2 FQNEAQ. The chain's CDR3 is CQVQFYGLSENDEWTGELFF. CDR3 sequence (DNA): TGTCAAGTCCAGTTCTACGGGCTCTCGGAGAATGACGAGTGGACCGGGGAGCTGTTTTTT.

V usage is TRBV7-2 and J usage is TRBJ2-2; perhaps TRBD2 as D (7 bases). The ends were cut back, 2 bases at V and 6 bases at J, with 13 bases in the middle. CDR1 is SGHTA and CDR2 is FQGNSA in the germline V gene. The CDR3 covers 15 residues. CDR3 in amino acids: CASSLKGGGSGELFF. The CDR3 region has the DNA TGTGCCAGCAGCTTAAAGGGAGGGGGATCCGGGGAGCTGTTTTTT.

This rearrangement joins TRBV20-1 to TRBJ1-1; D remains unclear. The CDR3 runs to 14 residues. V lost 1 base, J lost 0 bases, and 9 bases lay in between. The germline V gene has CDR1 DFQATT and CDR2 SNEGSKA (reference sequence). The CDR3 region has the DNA TGCAGTGCTAGAGCCCTTGGCTTGAACACTGAAGCTTTCTTT. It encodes CSARALGLNTEAFF.

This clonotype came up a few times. The CDR3 DNA reads TGTGCCAGCACTTATTTCACCGGGACAGGGACAGATACGCAGTATTTT. Its translation: CASTYFTGTGTDTQYF. This chain joins TRBV27 and TRBJ2-3; 9 bases match TRBD1. The CDR3 is 16 amino acids. Unmatched junction bases numbered 11, after V lost 7 bases and J lost 3 bases. Looked up from germline, CDR1 is MNHEY and CDR2 is SMNVEV (reference sequence).

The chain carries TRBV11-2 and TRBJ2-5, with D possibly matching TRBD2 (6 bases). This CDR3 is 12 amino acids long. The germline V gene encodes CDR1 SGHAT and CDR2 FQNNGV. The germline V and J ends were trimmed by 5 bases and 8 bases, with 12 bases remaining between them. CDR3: CASSATEGTQYF. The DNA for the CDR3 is TGTGCCAGCAGCGCAACGGAGGGAACCCAGTACTTC.

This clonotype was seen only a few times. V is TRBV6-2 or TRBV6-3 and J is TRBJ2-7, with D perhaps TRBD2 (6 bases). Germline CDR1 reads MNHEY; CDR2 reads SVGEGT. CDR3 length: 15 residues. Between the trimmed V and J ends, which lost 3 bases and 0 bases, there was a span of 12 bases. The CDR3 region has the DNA TGTGCCAGCAGTTATTGGGCGGGGATCTCCTACGAGCAGTACTTC. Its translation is CASSYWAGISYEQYF.

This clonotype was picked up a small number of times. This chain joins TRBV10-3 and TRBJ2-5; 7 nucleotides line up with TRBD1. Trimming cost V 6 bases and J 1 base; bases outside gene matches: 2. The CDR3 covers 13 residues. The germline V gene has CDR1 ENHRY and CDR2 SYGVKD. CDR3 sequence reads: CAIRDRRQETQYF. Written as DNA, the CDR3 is TGTGCCATCAGGGACAGGCGCCAAGAGACCCAGTACTTC.

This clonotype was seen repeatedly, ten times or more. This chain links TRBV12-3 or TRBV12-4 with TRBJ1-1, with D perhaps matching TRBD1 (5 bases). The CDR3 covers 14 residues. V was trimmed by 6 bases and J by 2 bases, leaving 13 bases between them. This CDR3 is CASRLGAGNTEAFF. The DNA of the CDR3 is TGTGCCAGCAGACTCGGGGCCGGCAACACTGAAGCTTTCTTT.

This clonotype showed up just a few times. CDR3 DNA: TGTGCCAGCAGTTCTAGGACAGGGGGACTGACTTATGGCTACACCTTC. Its protein is CASSSRTGGLTYGYTF. The gene calls are TRBV12-3 or TRBV12-4 and TRBJ1-2; 10 nucleotides agree with TRBD1. The CDR3 totals 16 residues. V lost 4 bases to trimming and J lost 5 bases; unmatched junction nucleotides: 10.

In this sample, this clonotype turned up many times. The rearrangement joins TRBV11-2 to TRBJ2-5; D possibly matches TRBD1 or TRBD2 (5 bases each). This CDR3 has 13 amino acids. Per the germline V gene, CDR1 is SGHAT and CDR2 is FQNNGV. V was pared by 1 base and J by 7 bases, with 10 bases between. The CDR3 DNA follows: TGTGCCAGCAGCTTAGCCCCTGGGGGGACCCAGTACTTC. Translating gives CASSLAPGGTQYF.

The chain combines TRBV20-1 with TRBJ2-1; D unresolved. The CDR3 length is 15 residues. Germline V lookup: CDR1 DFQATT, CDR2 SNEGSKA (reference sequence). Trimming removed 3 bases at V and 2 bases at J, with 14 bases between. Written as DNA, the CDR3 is TGCAGTGCTAGGGTATCGAGAGGCCCCTACAATGAGCAGTTCTTC. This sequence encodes CSARVSRGPYNEQFF.

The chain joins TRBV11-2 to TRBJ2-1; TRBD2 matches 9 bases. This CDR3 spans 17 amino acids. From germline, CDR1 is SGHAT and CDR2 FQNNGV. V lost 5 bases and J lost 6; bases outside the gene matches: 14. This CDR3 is CASSRSGRRSTTNEQFF. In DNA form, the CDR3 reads TGTGCCAGCAGCCGTAGCGGGAGAAGATCTACTACCAATGAGCAGTTCTTC.

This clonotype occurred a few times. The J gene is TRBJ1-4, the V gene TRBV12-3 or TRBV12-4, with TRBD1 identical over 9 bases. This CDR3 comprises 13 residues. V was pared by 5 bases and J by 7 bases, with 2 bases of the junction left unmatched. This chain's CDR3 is CASSRTGVEKLFF. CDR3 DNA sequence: TGTGCCAGCAGTCGGACAGGGGTTGAAAAACTGTTTTTT.

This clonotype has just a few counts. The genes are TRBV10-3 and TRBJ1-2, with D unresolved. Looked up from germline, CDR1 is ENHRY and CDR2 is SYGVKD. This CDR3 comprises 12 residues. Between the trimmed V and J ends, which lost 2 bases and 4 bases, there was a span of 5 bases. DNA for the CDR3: TGTGCCATCAGTGAGGCCTCCTATGGCTACACCTTC. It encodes CAISEASYGYTF.

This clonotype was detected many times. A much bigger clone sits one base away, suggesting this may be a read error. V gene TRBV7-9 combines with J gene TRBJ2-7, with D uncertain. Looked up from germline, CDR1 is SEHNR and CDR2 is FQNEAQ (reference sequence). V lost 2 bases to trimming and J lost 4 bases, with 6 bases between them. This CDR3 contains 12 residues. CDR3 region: CASSLISYEQYF. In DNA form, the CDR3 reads TGTGCCAGCAGCTTAATCAGTTACGAGCAGTACTTC.

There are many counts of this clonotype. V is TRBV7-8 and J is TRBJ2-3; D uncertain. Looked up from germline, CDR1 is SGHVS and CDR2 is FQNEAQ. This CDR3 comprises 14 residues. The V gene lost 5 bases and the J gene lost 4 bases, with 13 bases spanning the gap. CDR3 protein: CASSPHGDADTQYF. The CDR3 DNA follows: TGTGCCAGCAGCCCCCACGGAGACGCAGATACGCAGTATTTT.

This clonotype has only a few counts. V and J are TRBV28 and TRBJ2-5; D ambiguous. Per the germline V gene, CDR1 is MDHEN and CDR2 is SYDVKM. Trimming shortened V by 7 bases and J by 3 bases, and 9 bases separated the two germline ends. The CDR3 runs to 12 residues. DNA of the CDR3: TGTGCCAGCAATTTGGGCAAAGAGACCCAGTACTTC. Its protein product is CASNLGKETQYF. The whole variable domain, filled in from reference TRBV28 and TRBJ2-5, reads DVKVTQSSRYLVKRTGEKVFLECVQDMDHENMFWYRQDPGLGLRLIYFSYDVKMKEKGDIPEGYSVSREKKERFSLILESASTNQTSMYLCASNLGKETQYFGPGTRLLVL.

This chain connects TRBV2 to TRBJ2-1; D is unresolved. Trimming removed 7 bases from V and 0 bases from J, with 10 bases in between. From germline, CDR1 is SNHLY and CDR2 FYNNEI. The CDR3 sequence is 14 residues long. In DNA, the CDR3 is TGTGCCAGCACAGACGTGAGCTCCTACAATGAGCAGTTCTTC. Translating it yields CASTDVSSYNEQFF.

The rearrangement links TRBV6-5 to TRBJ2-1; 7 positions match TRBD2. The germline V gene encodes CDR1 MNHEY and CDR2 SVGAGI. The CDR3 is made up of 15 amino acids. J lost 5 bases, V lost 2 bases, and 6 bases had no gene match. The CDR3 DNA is TGTGCCAGCAGTTACCAAGGCGGGAGCAACAATGAGCAGTTCTTC. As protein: CASSYQGGSNNEQFF.